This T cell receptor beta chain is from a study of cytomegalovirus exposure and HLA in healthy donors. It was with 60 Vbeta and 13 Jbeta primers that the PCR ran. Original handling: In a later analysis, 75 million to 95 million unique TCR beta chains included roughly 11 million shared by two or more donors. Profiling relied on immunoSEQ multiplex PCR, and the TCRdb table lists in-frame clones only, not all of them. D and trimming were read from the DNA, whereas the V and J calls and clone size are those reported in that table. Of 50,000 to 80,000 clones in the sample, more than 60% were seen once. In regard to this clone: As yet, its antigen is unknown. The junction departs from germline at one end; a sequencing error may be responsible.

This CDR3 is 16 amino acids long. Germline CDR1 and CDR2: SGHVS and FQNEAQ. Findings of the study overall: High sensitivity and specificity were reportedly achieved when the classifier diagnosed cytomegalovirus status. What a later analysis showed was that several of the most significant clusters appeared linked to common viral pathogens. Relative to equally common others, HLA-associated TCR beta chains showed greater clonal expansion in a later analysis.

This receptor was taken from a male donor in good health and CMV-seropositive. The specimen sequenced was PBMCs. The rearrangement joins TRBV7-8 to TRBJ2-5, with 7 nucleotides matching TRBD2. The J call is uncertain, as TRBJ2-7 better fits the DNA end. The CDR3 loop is CASSLPIGLVSHEQYF. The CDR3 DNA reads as TGTGCCAGCAGCTTACCGATAGGACTAGTCTCCCACGAGCAGTACTTC.